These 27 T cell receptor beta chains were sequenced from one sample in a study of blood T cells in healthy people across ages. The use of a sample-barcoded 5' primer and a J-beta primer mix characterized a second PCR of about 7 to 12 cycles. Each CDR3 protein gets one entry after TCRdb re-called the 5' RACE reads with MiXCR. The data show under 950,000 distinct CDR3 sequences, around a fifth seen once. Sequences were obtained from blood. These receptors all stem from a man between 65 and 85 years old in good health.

Here the CDR3 DNA reads TGTGCCATCAGAGGACAGGAAAGCCACACCTTC. Protein sequence: CAIRGQESHTF. The genes are TRBV10-3 and TRBJ1-2; 7 nucleotides match TRBD1. V dropped 6 bases and J dropped 12; count of bases not matched to a gene: 7. Germline-derived CDR1 and CDR2 are ENHRY and SYGVKD. The CDR3 spans 11 residues.

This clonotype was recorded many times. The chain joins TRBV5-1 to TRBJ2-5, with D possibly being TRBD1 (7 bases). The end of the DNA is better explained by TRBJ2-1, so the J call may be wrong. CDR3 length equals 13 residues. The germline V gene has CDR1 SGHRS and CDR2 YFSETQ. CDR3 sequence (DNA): TGCGCCAGCAGTCAGGGGGGCAACAATGAGCAGTTCTTC. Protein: CASSQGGNNEQFF.

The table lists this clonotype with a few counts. CDR3 coding DNA: TGCAGTGCCCCAACGCGGCAGGGCGGCACAGATACGCAGTATTTT. Protein product: CSAPTRQGGTDTQYF. The chain carries TRBV20-1 and TRBJ2-3; D perhaps matches TRBD1 (5 bases). Germline-derived CDR1 and CDR2 are DFQATT and SNEGSKA (reference sequence). CDR3 size: 15 residues. Trimming took off 6 bases at V and 1 base at J, with 17 bases between the two ends.

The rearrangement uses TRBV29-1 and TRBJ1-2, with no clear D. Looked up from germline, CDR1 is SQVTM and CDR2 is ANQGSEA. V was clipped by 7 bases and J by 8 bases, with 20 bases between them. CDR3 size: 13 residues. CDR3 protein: CSAQQGGLGGYTF. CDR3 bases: TGCAGCGCACAACAAGGAGGTTTAGGGGGCTACACCTTC. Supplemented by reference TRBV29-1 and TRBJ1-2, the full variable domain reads SAVISQKPSRDICQRGTSLTIQCQVDSQVTMMFWYRQQPGQSLTLIATANQGSEATYESGFVIDKFPISRPNLTFSTLTVSNMSPEDSSIYLCSAQQGGLGGYTFGSGTRLTVV.

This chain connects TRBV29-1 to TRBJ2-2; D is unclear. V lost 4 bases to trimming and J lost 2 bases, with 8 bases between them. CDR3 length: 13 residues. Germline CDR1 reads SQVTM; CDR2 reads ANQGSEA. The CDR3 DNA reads TGCAGCGTTGGGTACTCTAACACCGGGGAGCTGTTTTTT. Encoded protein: CSVGYSNTGELFF.

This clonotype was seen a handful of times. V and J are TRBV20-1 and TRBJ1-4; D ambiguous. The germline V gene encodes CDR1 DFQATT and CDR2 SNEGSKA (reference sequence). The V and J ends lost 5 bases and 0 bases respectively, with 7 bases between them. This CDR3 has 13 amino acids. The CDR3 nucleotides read TGCAGTGCTCCTTCCGCAACTAATGAAAAACTGTTTTTT. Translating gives CSAPSATNEKLFF.

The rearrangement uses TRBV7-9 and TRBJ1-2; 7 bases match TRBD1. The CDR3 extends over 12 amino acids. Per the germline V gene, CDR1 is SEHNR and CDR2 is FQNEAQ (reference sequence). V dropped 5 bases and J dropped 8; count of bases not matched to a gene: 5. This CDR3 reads CASSKTGVGYTF. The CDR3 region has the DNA TGTGCCAGCAGCAAAACAGGGGTGGGCTACACCTTC.

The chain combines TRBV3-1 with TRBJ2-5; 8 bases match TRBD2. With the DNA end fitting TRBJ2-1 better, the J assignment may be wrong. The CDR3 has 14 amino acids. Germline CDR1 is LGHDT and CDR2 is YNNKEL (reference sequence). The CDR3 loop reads CASRKSGRDNEQFF. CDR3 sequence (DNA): TGTGCCAGCAGGAAGAGCGGGAGAGACAATGAGCAGTTCTTC.

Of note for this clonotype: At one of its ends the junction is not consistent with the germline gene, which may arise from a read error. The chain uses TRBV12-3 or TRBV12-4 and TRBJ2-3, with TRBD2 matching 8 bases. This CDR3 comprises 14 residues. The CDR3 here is CAISGSGSTDAQYF. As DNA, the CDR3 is TGTGCCATCTCCGGGAGCGGGAGCACAGATGCGCAGTATTTT.

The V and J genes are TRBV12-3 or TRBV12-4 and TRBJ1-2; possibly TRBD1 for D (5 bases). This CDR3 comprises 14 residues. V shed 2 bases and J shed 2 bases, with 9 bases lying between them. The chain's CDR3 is CASSLTTANYGYTF. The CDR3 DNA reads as TGTGCCAGCAGTTTAACGACAGCCAACTATGGCTACACCTTC.

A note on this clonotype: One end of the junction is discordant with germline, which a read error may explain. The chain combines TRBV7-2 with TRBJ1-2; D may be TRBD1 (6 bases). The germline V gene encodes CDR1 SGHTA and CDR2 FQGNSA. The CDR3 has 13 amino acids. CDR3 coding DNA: TGTGCCAGTCACGAGGGACACAACTATGACTACACCTTC. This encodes CASHEGHNYDYTF.

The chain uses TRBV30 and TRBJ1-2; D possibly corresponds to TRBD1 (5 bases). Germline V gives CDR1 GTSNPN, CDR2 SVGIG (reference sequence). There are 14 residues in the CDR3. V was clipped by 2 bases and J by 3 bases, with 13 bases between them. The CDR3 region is CAWSRSVRDYGYTF. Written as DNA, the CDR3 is TGTGCCTGGAGTCGGTCTGTCAGGGACTATGGCTACACCTTC.

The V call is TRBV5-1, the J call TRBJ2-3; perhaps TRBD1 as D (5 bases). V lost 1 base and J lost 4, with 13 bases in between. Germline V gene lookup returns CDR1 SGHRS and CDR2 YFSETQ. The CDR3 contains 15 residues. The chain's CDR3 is CASSLNGAQADTQYF. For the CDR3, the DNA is TGCGCCAGCAGCTTGAATGGGGCTCAGGCAGATACGCAGTATTTT.

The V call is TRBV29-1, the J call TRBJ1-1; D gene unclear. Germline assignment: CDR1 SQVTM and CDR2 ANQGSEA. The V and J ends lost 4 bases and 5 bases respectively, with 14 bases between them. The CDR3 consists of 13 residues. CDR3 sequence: CSVASRGWTEAFF. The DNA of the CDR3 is TGCAGCGTTGCATCCCGGGGTTGGACTGAAGCTTTCTTT.

This CDR3 reads CASSPDRKSQPQHF. In DNA form, the CDR3 reads TGTGCCAGCTCACCGGACAGAAAAAGTCAGCCCCAGCATTTT. The chain employs TRBV18 and TRBJ1-5; possible D gene TRBD1, 6 bases. Trimming cost V 3 bases and J 6 bases, with 12 bases left between them. The V gene's germline CDR1 is KGHSH and CDR2 LQKENI. This CDR3 region has 14 residues.

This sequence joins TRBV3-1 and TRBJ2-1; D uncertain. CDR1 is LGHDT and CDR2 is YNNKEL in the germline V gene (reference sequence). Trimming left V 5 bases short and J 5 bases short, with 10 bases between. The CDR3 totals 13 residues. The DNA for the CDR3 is TGTGCCAGCAGCGTACAGAGAGACAATGAGCAGTTCTTC. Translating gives CASSVQRDNEQFF.

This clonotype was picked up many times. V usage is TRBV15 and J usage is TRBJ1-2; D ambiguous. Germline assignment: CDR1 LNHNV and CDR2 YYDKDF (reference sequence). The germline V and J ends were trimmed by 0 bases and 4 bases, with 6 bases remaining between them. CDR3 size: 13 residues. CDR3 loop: CATSRDRGYGYTF. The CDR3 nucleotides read TGTGCCACCAGCAGAGACCGGGGCTATGGCTACACCTTC.

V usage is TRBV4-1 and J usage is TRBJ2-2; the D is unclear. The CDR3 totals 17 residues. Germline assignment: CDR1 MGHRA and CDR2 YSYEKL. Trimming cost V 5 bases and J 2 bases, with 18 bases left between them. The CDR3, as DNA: TGCGCCAGCAGCATAAATTGGCGGCCCCCAAACACCGGGGAGCTGTTTTTT. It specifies CASSINWRPPNTGELFF.

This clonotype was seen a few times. As DNA, the CDR3 is TGCGCCAGCAGCTTCCCGGGGACAGGGGGCGCTGAAGCTTTCTTT. As protein: CASSFPGTGGAEAFF. The rearrangement uses TRBV5-1 and TRBJ1-1, with TRBD1 identical over 12 bases. The CDR3 sequence is 15 residues long. Germline-derived CDR1 and CDR2 are SGHRS and YFSETQ. V gave up 2 bases and J gave up 6 bases; unmatched junction bases: 5.

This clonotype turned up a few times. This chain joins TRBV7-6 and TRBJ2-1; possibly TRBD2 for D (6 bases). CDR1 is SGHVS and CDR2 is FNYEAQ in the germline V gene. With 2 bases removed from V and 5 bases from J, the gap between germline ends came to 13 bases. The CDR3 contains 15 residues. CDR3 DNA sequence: TGTGCCAGCAGCTTATCGGGACTCCTAAACAATGAGCAGTTCTTC. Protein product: CASSLSGLLNNEQFF. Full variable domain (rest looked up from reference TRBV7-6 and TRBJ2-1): GAGVSQSPRYKVTKRGQDVALRCDPISGHVSLYWYRQALGQGPEFLTYFNYEAQQDKSGLPNDRFSAERPEGSISTLTIQRTEQRDSAMYRCASSLSGLLNNEQFFGPGTRLTVL.

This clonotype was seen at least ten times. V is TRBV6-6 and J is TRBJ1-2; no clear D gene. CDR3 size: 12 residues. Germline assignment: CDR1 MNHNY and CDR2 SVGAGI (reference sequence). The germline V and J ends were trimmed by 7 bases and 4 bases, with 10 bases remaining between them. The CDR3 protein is CASTREPYGYTF. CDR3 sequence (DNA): TGTGCCAGCACTAGGGAGCCCTATGGCTACACCTTC.

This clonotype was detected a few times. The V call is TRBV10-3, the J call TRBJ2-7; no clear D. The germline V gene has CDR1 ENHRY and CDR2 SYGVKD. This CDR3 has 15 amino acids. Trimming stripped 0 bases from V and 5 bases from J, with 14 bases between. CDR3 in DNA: TGTGCCATCAGTGAGTCCGGGCGTGGGGTTGACGAGCAGTACTTC. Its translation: CAISESGRGVDEQYF.

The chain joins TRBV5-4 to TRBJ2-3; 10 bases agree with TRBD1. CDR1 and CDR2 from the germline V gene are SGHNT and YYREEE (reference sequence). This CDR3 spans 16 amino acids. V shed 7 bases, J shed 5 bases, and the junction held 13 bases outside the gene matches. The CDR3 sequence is CASSPGGTGVRDTQYF. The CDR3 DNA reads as TGTGCCAGCTCCCCAGGGGGGACAGGGGTCCGAGATACGCAGTATTTT. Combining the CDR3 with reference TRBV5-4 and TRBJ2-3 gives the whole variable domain ETGVTQSPTHLIKTRGQQVTLRCSSQSGHNTVSWYQQALGQGPQFIFQYYREEENGRGNFPPRFSGLQFPNYSSELNVNALELDDSALYLCASSPGGTGVRDTQYFGPGTRLTVL.

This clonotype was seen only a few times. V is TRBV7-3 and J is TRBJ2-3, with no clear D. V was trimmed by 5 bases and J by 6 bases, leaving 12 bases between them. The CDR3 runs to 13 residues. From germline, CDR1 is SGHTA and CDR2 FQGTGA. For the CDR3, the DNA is TGTGCCAGCAGCCCCTCACACGAGGATACGCAGTATTTT. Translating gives CASSPSHEDTQYF.

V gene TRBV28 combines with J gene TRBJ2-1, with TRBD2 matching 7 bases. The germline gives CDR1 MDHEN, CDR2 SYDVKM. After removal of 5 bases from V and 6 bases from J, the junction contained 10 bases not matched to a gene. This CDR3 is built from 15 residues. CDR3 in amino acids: CASSRLARKGNEQFF. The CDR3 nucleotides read TGTGCCAGCAGTCGACTAGCAAGGAAGGGCAATGAGCAGTTCTTC.

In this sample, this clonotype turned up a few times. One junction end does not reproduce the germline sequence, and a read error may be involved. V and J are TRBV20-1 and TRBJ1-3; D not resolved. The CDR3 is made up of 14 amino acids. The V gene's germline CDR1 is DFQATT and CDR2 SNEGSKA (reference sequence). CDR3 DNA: TGCAGTGCTAGAGATCCGAGCTCTGGAAACACCATGTATTTT. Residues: CSARDPSSGNTMYF.

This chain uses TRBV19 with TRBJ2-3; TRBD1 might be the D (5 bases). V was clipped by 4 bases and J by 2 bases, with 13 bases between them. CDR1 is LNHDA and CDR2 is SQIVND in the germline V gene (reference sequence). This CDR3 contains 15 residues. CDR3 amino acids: CASSSGRVFTDTQYF. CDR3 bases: TGTGCCAGTAGTAGTGGCAGGGTGTTCACAGATACGCAGTATTTT.